The T cell receptor beta chain under discussion was sequenced for a study of vaccination effects on CD4 cells after COVID-19. About the study: The participants, recipients of two vaccine doses, got either BNT162b2 or mRNA-1273. A couple of convalescent patients gave samples 16 days and one week before vaccination.

This CDR3 is 15 amino acids long. Germline V gene sequence: CDR1 MNHEY, CDR2 SVGAGI. The V and J ends lost 2 bases and 0 bases respectively, with 11 bases between them. Expansion with viral peptide pools was applied to antigen-specific CD4+ T cells by the ViraFEST assay prior to sequencing. Researchers isolated CD4+ T cells once about eleven days of culture had elapsed. The person's infection with SARS-CoV-2, confirmed by PCR, took place between March and December 2020. Cultures of around 2.2 million PBMC per well contained approximately 9.6 IU/ml IL-2 plus 10 ug/ml peptides. Study-level findings and limits: Among infection- and vaccine-induced clones, marked clonal contraction occurred late after vaccination.

Assay used: immunoSEQ multiplex PCR; TCRdb lists only in-frame clones, some missing. The table records roughly 73,000 clones, 65% to 75% of them present only once. A note on this clone: Its antigen remains unidentified.

The rearrangement uses TRBV6-5 and TRBJ2-7; D is ambiguous. The clonotype originates from a human donor who had a prior SARS-CoV-2 infection. The input for sequencing was CD4+ T cells from PBMCs cultured with HIV peptides, taken before COVID-19 vaccination. Noted subset: HIV-1 Nef peptide pool negative control/reference culture. CDR3 sequence reads: CASSYRATSSYEQYF. CDR3 in DNA: TGTGCCAGCAGTTACCGCGCTACAAGCTCCTACGAGCAGTACTTC.